This section outlines one TCR beta chain sequence together with its context. Its antigen is currently unknown. Primers for the PCR totalled 60 Vbeta and 13 Jbeta. Clones were read by immunoSEQ multiplex PCR, and TCRdb kept only the in-frame ones, dropping some. The sample has around 90,000 clones; about 80% are singletons. The CDR3 covers 16 residues. Germline V gene data show CDR1 as SGHTA and CDR2 as FQGTGA. Unmatched junction bases numbered 7, after V lost 2 bases and J lost 2 bases. This sample is drawn from a study of cytomegalovirus exposure and HLA in healthy donors. Each donor was healthy, and each was a bone marrow donor. Study results and limitations: In a later analysis, V- and J-gene trimming of beta chains associated with a DCLRE1C missense variant, replicated independently. TCR beta sequences numbering under 20,000 were associated with HLA alleles at 0.05 false discovery rate in a later analysis.

The sequence was obtained from a human donor in good health. This chain connects TRBV7-3 to TRBJ2-3, with 7 bases matching TRBD2. The specimen was PBMCs. The CDR3 sequence: CASSLGPSGYTDTQYF. The CDR3, as DNA: TGTGCCAGCAGCTTAGGTCCTAGCGGATACACAGATACGCAGTATTTT. The variable domain in full, with the rest retrieved from reference TRBV7-3 and TRBJ2-3, is GAGVSQTPSNKVTEKGKYVELRCDPISGHTALYWYRQSLGQGPEFLIYFQGTGAADDSGLPNDRFFAVRPEGSVSTLKIQRTERGDSAVYLCASSLGPSGYTDTQYFGPGTRLTVL.